Reported below is one T cell receptor beta chain. The data were obtained in a study of tumor-infiltrating lymphocytes in primary liver carcinoma. Unsorted bulk tissue of about 19-31 mg yielded co-extracted RNA and DNA. Reverse transcription of 450 to 500 ng total RNA with a constant-region primer produced TCR beta cDNA. Three nested multiplex PCR rounds of slightly modified ARM-PCR generated TCR beta libraries. TRBV1-TRBV30 forward primers and a C-beta reverse primer were used in the first two PCR rounds, which each ran for 9 to 10 cycles. TCRdb independently ran MiXCR on the multiplex PCR reads; one entry per CDR3 protein. The sample has around 56,000 distinct CDR3 sequences; less than 75% are singletons. Trimming pared 8 bases from V and 6 bases from J, leaving 24 bases between. The CDR3 has 15 amino acids. Germline lookup yields CDR1 SQVTM and CDR2 ANQGSEA.

The chain couples TRBV29-1 to TRBJ2-3; D is unresolved. The sequenced sample consisted of liver tumor tissue from sampling region 2. Subset defined: tumor region T2, inferior pole. This receptor was identified in a man in his forties or fifties with primary liver carcinoma and hepatitis B virus infection. This CDR3 is CSLEKWARIQDTQYF. The CDR3 nucleotides are TGCAGCTTGGAAAAATGGGCTAGGATCCAGGATACGCAGTATTTT.